Shown below are 32 T cell receptor beta chains from a single sample sequenced in a study of blood T cells in healthy people across ages. Combining a sample-barcoded 5' primer with a J-beta primer mix, a second PCR ran for about 7 to 11 cycles. TCRdb reanalysed the 5' RACE reads using MiXCR and keeps one entry per CDR3 protein. Of approximately 850,000 distinct CDR3 sequences listed, around 45% are singletons. Specimen: blood. The receptor set was obtained from a man in his 60s in good health.

This clonotype showed up many times. The genes are TRBV7-2 and TRBJ2-1; D gene unclear. V lost 7 bases to trimming and J lost 11 bases, with 12 bases between them. The CDR3 runs to 11 residues. In germline, CDR1 is SGHTA, CDR2 FQGNSA. CDR3 nucleotide sequence: TGTGCCAGCACCTCCAGTGGTCAGCAGTTCTTC. Its protein product is CASTSSGQQFF.

Ten or more counts support this clonotype. V is TRBV6-6 and J is TRBJ1-1; a possible D gene is TRBD1 (5 bases). CDR1 and CDR2 from the germline V gene are MNHNY and SVGAGI (reference sequence). The CDR3 has 11 residues. The V end lost 6 bases, the J end lost 8 bases, and 10 bases lay between the germline ends. CDR3 region: CASSPDREAFF. CDR3 coding DNA: TGTGCCAGCAGCCCAGACAGAGAAGCTTTCTTT.

This rearrangement joins TRBV4-3 to TRBJ1-5; 7 nucleotides line up with TRBD1. Germline V CDR1 and CDR2: LGHNA, YSLEER. The CDR3 covers 17 residues. The trim removed 6 bases at V and 2 bases at J, leaving 13 bases unmatched. CDR3: CASSREPVDRGNQPQHF. The DNA of the CDR3 is TGCGCCAGCAGTAGGGAACCCGTCGACAGGGGCAATCAGCCCCAGCATTTT.

The chain links TRBV6-1 to TRBJ1-5, with a tentative D call TRBD1 (5 bases). Germline CDR1 MNHNS, CDR2 SASEGT. V lost 6 bases to trimming and J lost 5 bases, with 14 bases between them. This CDR3 spans 14 amino acids. The CDR3 loop reads CASRAGTDHQPQHF. The CDR3 DNA follows: TGTGCCAGCAGGGCCGGGACTGACCATCAGCCCCAGCATTTT.

This clonotype was found many times. This chain uses TRBV5-5 with TRBJ2-3, with 9 bases identical to TRBD2. The germline V gene encodes CDR1 SGHKS and CDR2 YYEKEE (reference sequence). The CDR3 runs 16 residues. The V and J ends lost 0 bases and 2 bases, in that order; junction bases with no gene match: 4. The CDR3 sequence: CASSLGGLAPTDTQYF. The CDR3 region has the DNA TGTGCCAGCAGCTTGGGGGGACTAGCCCCCACAGATACGCAGTATTTT.

This clonotype was found once. The J gene is TRBJ2-1, the V gene TRBV4-3, with 10 bases aligning to TRBD2. Germline V gene sequence: CDR1 LGHNA, CDR2 YSLEER. The CDR3 is made up of 15 amino acids. V dropped 1 base and J dropped 13; count of bases not matched to a gene: 10. CDR3 residues: CASSQGTSGVETQFF. The DNA of the CDR3 is TGCGCCAGCAGCCAAGGAACTAGCGGGGTAGAGACCCAGTTCTTC.

The chain recombines TRBV27 with TRBJ1-2; 7 bases are a match to TRBD1. The CDR3 is made up of 16 amino acids. V shed 0 bases and J 3 bases; nucleotides not matched to a gene: 7. CDR1 is MNHEY, CDR2 SMNVEV, per germline (reference sequence). DNA of the CDR3: TGTGCCAGCAGTTTATCGGGACAGTATTTCGACTATGGCTACACCTTC. Amino acids: CASSLSGQYFDYGYTF.

The chain couples TRBV18 to TRBJ1-1; the match to TRBD1 covers 12 bases. The germline gives CDR1 KGHSH, CDR2 LQKENI. Germline trimming cut 5 bases from V and 4 bases from J; bases unmatched to any gene: 11. The CDR3 contains 17 residues. The CDR3 is CASSASGTGGWGTEAFF. The CDR3 DNA is TGTGCCAGCTCAGCCTCCGGGACAGGGGGCTGGGGCACTGAAGCTTTCTTT.

The rearrangement joins TRBV28 to TRBJ1-6; 12 bases map to TRBD1. CDR1 and CDR2 (germline): MDHEN, SYDVKM. V dropped 3 bases and J dropped 7; count of bases not matched to a gene: 4. This CDR3 spans 16 amino acids. The CDR3 loop reads CASSLGGQGANSPLHF. Written as DNA, the CDR3 is TGTGCCAGCAGTTTGGGGGGACAGGGGGCCAATTCACCCCTCCACTTT.

This clonotype was picked up a small number of times. This chain joins TRBV5-1 and TRBJ2-5; 8 bases map to TRBD1. The length of the CDR3 is 14 residues. V was pared by 4 bases and J by 4 bases, with 6 bases of the junction left unmatched. The germline gives CDR1 SGHRS, CDR2 YFSETQ. The CDR3 DNA reads as TGCGCCAGCAGCAACAGGGGACAGGCAGAGACCCAGTACTTC. It translates to CASSNRGQAETQYF.

CDR3 nucleotides: TGCGCCAGCAGCCAAGATACTGGGGCCAACGTCCTGACTTTC. This sequence encodes CASSQDTGANVLTF. The chain links TRBV4-3 to TRBJ2-6, with D hard to call. Germline CDR1 reads LGHNA; CDR2 reads YSLEER. This CDR3 has 14 amino acids. Trimming removed 0 bases from V and 2 bases from J, with 2 bases in between.

The chain recombines TRBV6-5 with TRBJ2-3; the D gene is possibly TRBD2 (5 bases). Trimming cost V 1 base and J 4 bases, with 9 bases left between them. The CDR3 is made up of 14 amino acids. Looked up from germline, CDR1 is MNHEY and CDR2 is SVGAGI. The CDR3, as DNA: TGTGCCAGCAGTTACTGGCTGGGAGCAGATACGCAGTATTTT. It codes for CASSYWLGADTQYF.

This clonotype showed up just once. The chain links TRBV12-3 or TRBV12-4 to TRBJ2-4, with D maybe TRBD1 (6 bases). The CDR3 totals 15 residues. Between the trimmed V and J ends, which lost 4 bases and 8 bases, there was a span of 18 bases. CDR3 coding DNA: TGTGCCAGCAGTTCGACTTACTCAGGGGTCGACATTCAGTACTTC. Amino acid sequence: CASSSTYSGVDIQYF.

This clonotype was recorded at least ten times. This chain links TRBV10-2 with TRBJ2-1, with a weak D call TRBD2 (6 bases). This CDR3 spans 15 amino acids. The V and J ends lost 1 base and 12 bases respectively, with 19 bases between them. Germline loops: CDR1 WSHSY, CDR2 SAAADI. Here the CDR3 reads CASSEFGGAGKGQFF. In nucleotides, the CDR3 is TGCGCCAGCAGTGAGTTTGGAGGGGCGGGGAAGGGGCAGTTCTTC.

The chain couples TRBV5-6 to TRBJ1-1; D not resolved. The CDR3 spans 15 residues. Trimming took off 0 bases at V and 2 bases at J, with 11 bases between the two ends. Germline loops: CDR1 SGHDT, CDR2 YYEEEE. CDR3 sequence: CASSLERVLNTEAFF. The CDR3 DNA reads TGTGCCAGCAGCTTGGAAAGGGTCCTAAACACTGAAGCTTTCTTT.

Concerning this clonotype: A junction boundary mismatches the germline segment, possibly from a read error. This chain joins TRBV4-1 and TRBJ2-7; D not certain. This CDR3 is 13 amino acids long. CDR1 MGHRA and CDR2 YSYEKL come from the germline V gene. The CDR3 loop reads CASSSALGYELYF. CDR3 sequence (DNA): TGCGCCAGCAGCTCCGCTTTGGGCTACGAGCTGTACTTC.

This clonotype was seen more than once but under ten times. V gene TRBV5-1 combines with J gene TRBJ2-7; D perhaps matches TRBD1 (5 bases). V lost 4 bases and J 2 bases, leaving 10 bases between the germline ends. Germline CDR1 SGHRS, CDR2 YFSETQ. CDR3 length: 13 residues. The CDR3: CASSVDNAYEQYF. DNA of the CDR3: TGCGCCAGCAGCGTGGACAATGCCTACGAGCAGTACTTC.

The chain combines TRBV20-1 with TRBJ2-3, with D perhaps matching TRBD2 (5 bases). The germline V gene encodes CDR1 DFQATT and CDR2 SNEGSKA (reference sequence). V gave up 6 bases and J gave up 4 bases, with 14 bases separating them. This CDR3 spans 13 amino acids. DNA for the CDR3: TGCAGTGCCCTAGGAGGCCCCGCAGATACGCAGTATTTT. It yields the protein CSALGGPADTQYF.

This clonotype has just a few counts. The chain recombines TRBV6-5 with TRBJ1-2, with 10 bases matching TRBD1. Germline assignment: CDR1 MNHEY and CDR2 SVGAGI. The CDR3 is 16 residues long. J gave up 7 bases and V 8 bases, and 16 bases lay outside the gene matches. The chain's CDR3 is CASRPGTGELRGGYTF. The CDR3 bases are TGTGCCAGCCGACCCGGGACAGGGGAGCTAAGGGGTGGCTACACCTTC.

This chain uses TRBV3-1 with TRBJ2-5; perhaps TRBD1 as D (6 bases). V dropped 5 bases and J dropped 3 bases, with 13 bases sitting between them. CDR3 length equals 14 residues. Germline V lookup: CDR1 LGHDT, CDR2 YNNKEL (reference sequence). CDR3 sequence reads: CASSDRTAKETQYF. CDR3 DNA: TGTGCCAGCAGCGACAGGACGGCCAAAGAGACCCAGTACTTC.

The CDR3 reads CASSRQGFYNEQFF. The CDR3 bases are TGCGCCAGCAGTAGACAGGGGTTTTACAATGAGCAGTTCTTC. The chain uses TRBV4-3 and TRBJ2-1, with TRBD1 identical over 8 bases. The CDR3 has 14 amino acids. The junction had 5 bases not matched to a gene; V was cut back by 6 bases and J by 4 bases. CDR1 and CDR2 from the germline V gene are LGHNA and YSLEER.

This clonotype occurred once. This rearrangement joins TRBV7-8 to TRBJ1-5, with 8 positions matching TRBD1. The V gene end was trimmed by 5 bases and the J gene end by 0 bases; junction bases not matched to a gene: 3. CDR3 length: 15 residues. Germline-derived CDR1 and CDR2 are SGHVS and FQNEAQ. CDR3 sequence (DNA): TGTGCCAGCAGCCGGACAGGGAGTAGCAATCAGCCCCAGCATTTT. This translates into CASSRTGSSNQPQHF.

This clonotype has ten or more counts. The chain is built from TRBV5-1 and TRBJ2-2; TRBD1 is a possible D gene (5 bases). This CDR3 is 13 amino acids long. Looked up from germline, CDR1 is SGHRS and CDR2 is YFSETQ. The V end lost 6 bases, the J end lost 1 base, and 7 bases lay between the germline ends. The CDR3 DNA sequence: TGCGCCAGCAAGACAGAGAACACCGGGGAGCTGTTTTTT. Protein product: CASKTENTGELFF.

This clonotype was seen a handful of times. The J gene is TRBJ2-5, the V gene TRBV7-2; 8 positions match TRBD2. V was pared by 2 bases and J by 5 bases, with 7 bases of the junction left unmatched. Looked up from germline, CDR1 is SGHTA and CDR2 is FQGNSA. The CDR3 sequence is 15 residues long. The chain's CDR3 is CASSLRSGGHETQYF. In nucleotides, the CDR3 is TGTGCCAGCAGCTTACGCAGCGGGGGCCACGAGACCCAGTACTTC.

This clonotype occurred many times. This chain joins TRBV24-1 and TRBJ2-5; D call uncertain. In germline, CDR1 is KGHDR, CDR2 SFDVKD. The CDR3 is 15 residues long. The V end was cut by 4 bases, the J end by 0 bases, with 11 bases between. The CDR3 loop is CATSDRRQNQETQYF. For the CDR3, the DNA is TGTGCCACCAGTGACCGGCGCCAAAACCAAGAGACCCAGTACTTC.

This rearrangement joins TRBV20-1 to TRBJ2-1; TRBD2 is a possible D gene (5 bases). The CDR3 totals 13 residues. CDR1 and CDR2 (germline): DFQATT, SNEGSKA (reference sequence). V dropped 3 bases and J dropped 3 bases, with 9 bases sitting between them. The CDR3 reads CSARTGIYNEQFF. The DNA of the CDR3 is TGCAGTGCTAGGACCGGGATCTACAATGAGCAGTTCTTC.

This clonotype was observed a handful of times. The genes are TRBV4-1 and TRBJ1-5; D may be TRBD1 (5 bases). The CDR3 length is 15 residues. In germline, CDR1 is MGHRA, CDR2 YSYEKL. The V end lost 0 bases, the J end lost 10 bases, and 16 bases lay between the germline ends. CDR3 DNA: TGCGCCAGCAGCCAAGAGGATCAGGGTTTTCTTCCCCAGCATTTT. Protein sequence: CASSQEDQGFLPQHF.

There are a few counts of this clonotype. The chain carries TRBV7-2 and TRBJ2-5; no clear D. V was trimmed by 2 bases and J by 3 bases, leaving 22 bases between them. The CDR3 spans 18 residues. CDR1 and CDR2 from the germline V gene are SGHTA and FQGNSA. The CDR3 bases are TGTGCCAGCAGCTTATCCTCGTCGGCCCTAGTAGGAAAAGAGACCCAGTACTTC. Translated: CASSLSSSALVGKETQYF. The full variable domain, with the rest looked up from reference TRBV7-2 and TRBJ2-5, is GAGVSQSPSNKVTEKGKDVELRCDPISGHTALYWYRQSLGQGLEFLIYFQGNSAPDKSGLPSDRFSAERTGGSVSTLTIQRTQQEDSAVYLCASSLSSSALVGKETQYFGPGTRLLVL.

With regard to this clonotype: One end of the junction does not line up with germline, which may come from a read error. This chain joins TRBV5-1 and TRBJ2-5; 12 positions match TRBD2. The germline V gene encodes CDR1 SGHRS and CDR2 YFSETQ. CDR3 length: 15 amino acids. The CDR3 DNA reads as TGCGCCAGCAGCAGGACTAGCGGGGCGCTAGAGGCCCAGTACTTC. It specifies CASSRTSGALEAQYF.

This clonotype was detected ten times or more. The chain employs TRBV12-5 and TRBJ2-5; D gene unclear. V was shortened by 7 bases and J by 5 bases, with 8 bases between the two germline ends. CDR3 size: 11 residues. CDR1 is LGHNT and CDR2 is FRNRAP in the germline V gene. The CDR3 DNA reads TGTGCTAGTGCCCTGAGGGAGACCCAGTACTTC. This gives the protein CASALRETQYF.

This chain connects TRBV5-1 to TRBJ1-2; no clear D gene. V dropped 2 bases and J dropped 4 bases, with 12 bases sitting between them. Germline V CDR1 and CDR2: SGHRS, YFSETQ. The CDR3 length is 14 residues. The CDR3 loop is CASSLREESYGYTF. DNA of the CDR3: TGCGCCAGCAGCTTAAGGGAAGAGAGCTATGGCTACACCTTC.

The J gene is TRBJ1-1, the V gene TRBV7-2; D uncertain. In germline, CDR1 is SGHTA, CDR2 FQGNSA. The CDR3 consists of 13 residues. Trimming shortened V by 1 base and J by 10 bases, and 13 bases separated the two germline ends. The CDR3 DNA reads as TGTGCCAGCAGCTTAGGTCCCCAGTCGGTAGCTTTCTTT. Translated: CASSLGPQSVAFF. The full variable domain, rest sourced from reference TRBV7-2 and TRBJ1-1, is GAGVSQSPSNKVTEKGKDVELRCDPISGHTALYWYRQSLGQGLEFLIYFQGNSAPDKSGLPSDRFSAERTGGSVSTLTIQRTQQEDSAVYLCASSLGPQSVAFFGQGTRLTVV.